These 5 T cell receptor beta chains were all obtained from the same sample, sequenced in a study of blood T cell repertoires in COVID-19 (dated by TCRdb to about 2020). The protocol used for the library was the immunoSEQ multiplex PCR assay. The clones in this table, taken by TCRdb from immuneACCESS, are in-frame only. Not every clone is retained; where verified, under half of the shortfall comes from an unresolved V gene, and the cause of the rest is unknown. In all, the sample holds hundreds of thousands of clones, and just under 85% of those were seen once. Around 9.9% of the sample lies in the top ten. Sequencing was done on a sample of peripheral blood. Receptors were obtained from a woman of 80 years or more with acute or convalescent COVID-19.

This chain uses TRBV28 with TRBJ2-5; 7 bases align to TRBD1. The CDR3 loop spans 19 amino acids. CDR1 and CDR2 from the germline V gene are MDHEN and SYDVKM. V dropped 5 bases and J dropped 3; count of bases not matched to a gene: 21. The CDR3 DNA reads TGTGCCAGCAGTAGTTTAATTAGAGGGGCCAGGGGGTCGGAAGAGACCCAGTACTTC. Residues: CASSSLIRGARGSEETQYF.

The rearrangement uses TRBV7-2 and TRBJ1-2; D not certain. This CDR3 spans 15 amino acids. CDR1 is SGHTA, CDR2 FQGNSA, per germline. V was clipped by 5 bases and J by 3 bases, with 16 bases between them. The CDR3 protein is CASSPRGSVDYGYTF. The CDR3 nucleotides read TGTGCCAGCAGCCCCCGTGGGAGCGTTGACTATGGCTACACCTTC.

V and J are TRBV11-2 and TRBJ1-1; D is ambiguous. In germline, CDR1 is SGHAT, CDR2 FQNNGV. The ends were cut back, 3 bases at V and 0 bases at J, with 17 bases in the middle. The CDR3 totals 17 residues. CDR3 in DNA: TGTGCCAGCAGCTTGACGACTCAAAACCCCATGAACACTGAAGCTTTCTTT. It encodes CASSLTTQNPMNTEAFF.

The CDR3 sequence: CAKRSPRDYGYTF. CDR3 in DNA: TGTGCCAAGAGGTCCCCCCGGGACTATGGCTACACCTTC. The V gene is TRBV28, the J gene TRBJ1-2; D ambiguous. Germline CDR1 MDHEN, CDR2 SYDVKM. V lost 10 bases and J 3 bases, leaving 15 bases between the germline ends. This CDR3 is built from 13 residues.

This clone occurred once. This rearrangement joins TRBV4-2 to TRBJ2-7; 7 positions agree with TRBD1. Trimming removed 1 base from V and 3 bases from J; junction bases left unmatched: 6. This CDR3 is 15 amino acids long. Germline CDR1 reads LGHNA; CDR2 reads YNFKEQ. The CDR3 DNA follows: TGTGCCAGCAGCCAAGGGGCAGGGGGTCTCTACGAGCAGTACTTC. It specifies CASSQGAGGLYEQYF.